These 27 T cell receptor beta chains originate from one sample sequenced in a study of blood T cells in healthy people across ages. With a J-beta primer mix and a sample-barcoded 5' primer, a second PCR ran roughly 6 to 11 cycles. A single record per CDR3 protein comes from TCRdb applying MiXCR to the 5' RACE reads. The sample records hundreds of thousands of distinct CDR3 sequences, around 24% being singletons. The data were also submitted as part of a second study, on T cells of mothers and their children.

Sequenced: blood. The receptor source for this set is a boy under 18 in good health.

The V and J genes are TRBV6-2 or TRBV6-3 and TRBJ2-3; a possible D gene is TRBD2 (7 bases). CDR3 size: 12 residues. Trimming shortened V by 2 bases and J by 9 bases, and 9 bases separated the two germline ends. From germline, CDR1 is MNHEY and CDR2 SVGEGT. In DNA, the CDR3 is TGTGCCAGCAGTTACCGGGGGGCGACGCAGTATTTT. It encodes CASSYRGATQYF.

Only a few counts were recorded for this clonotype. The V call is TRBV7-9, the J call TRBJ2-5, with TRBD1 matching over 10 bases. CDR3 length: 15 residues. V was pared by 5 bases and J by 4 bases, with 7 bases of the junction left unmatched. Germline V gene data show CDR1 as SEHNR and CDR2 as FQNEAQ (reference sequence). CDR3: CASSTGQGVRETQYF. CDR3 coding DNA: TGTGCCAGCAGCACTGGACAGGGGGTTAGAGAGACCCAGTACTTC.

V is TRBV3-1 and J is TRBJ2-5; tentative D call: TRBD1 (5 bases). V dropped 0 bases and J dropped 0 bases, with 11 bases sitting between them. In germline, CDR1 is LGHDT, CDR2 YNNKEL (reference sequence). CDR3 length: 16 amino acids. In DNA form, the CDR3 reads TGTGCCAGCAGCCAAGAGTTACAGGAGTACCAAGAGACCCAGTACTTC. Amino acids: CASSQELQEYQETQYF.

This clonotype occurred a few times. The CDR3 spells CASKPGFRGGSPQETQYF. The CDR3 nucleotides are TGTGCCAGCAAGCCGGGGTTTCGGGGGGGGTCCCCTCAAGAGACCCAGTACTTC. The chain joins TRBV3-1 to TRBJ2-5; 8 nucleotides agree with TRBD2. The CDR3 extends over 18 amino acids. The V gene end was trimmed by 7 bases and the J gene end by 2 bases; junction bases not matched to a gene: 18. In germline, CDR1 is LGHDT, CDR2 YNNKEL (reference sequence).

V is TRBV9 and J is TRBJ1-1, with D perhaps TRBD1 (5 bases). Germline V gene lookup returns CDR1 SGDLS and CDR2 YYNGEE. The CDR3 covers 15 residues. V was pared by 4 bases and J by 1 base, with 14 bases between. This CDR3 reads CASSSPNGGNTEAFF. The CDR3 DNA reads TGTGCCAGCAGCTCCCCGAACGGGGGGAACACTGAAGCTTTCTTT.

On this clonotype itself: This likely comes from a read error, as the CDR3 has no conserved phenylalanine or tryptophan at its end. V usage is TRBV20-1 and J usage is TRBJ2-7; 9 nucleotides agree with TRBD2. The V gene's germline CDR1 is DFQATT and CDR2 SNEGSKA (reference sequence). V was pared by 1 base and J by 1 base, with 8 bases of the junction left unmatched. The CDR3 is 16 residues long. The CDR3 protein is CSARVKRGGASYEQYS. The CDR3 coding sequence is TGCAGTGCTAGAGTCAAGCGCGGGGGGGCATCCTACGAGCAGTACTCC.

The chain recombines TRBV6-2 or TRBV6-3 with TRBJ1-5; no firm D call. This CDR3 has 13 residues. V was trimmed by 4 bases and J by 6 bases, leaving 10 bases between them. Germline V gene sequence: CDR1 MNHEY, CDR2 SVGEGT. DNA of the CDR3: TGTGCCAGCAGTTCCCTAGGGATTCAGCCCCAGCATTTT. This encodes CASSSLGIQPQHF.

This clonotype turned up a few times. This sequence joins TRBV28 and TRBJ1-3; D might be TRBD1 (5 bases). The CDR3 is made up of 16 amino acids. From germline, CDR1 is MDHEN and CDR2 SYDVKM. V lost 5 bases to trimming and J lost 0 bases, with 14 bases between them. Here the CDR3 reads CASSRQGAFSGNTIYF. CDR3 nucleotide sequence: TGTGCCAGCAGTCGGCAGGGAGCCTTCTCTGGAAACACCATATATTTT.

This clonotype came up a few times. The rearrangement links TRBV4-3 to TRBJ2-6; D not certain. The CDR3 totals 18 residues. V lost 2 bases to trimming and J lost 0 bases, with 14 bases between them. Germline V CDR1 and CDR2: LGHNA, YSLEER. The CDR3 is CASSQFRVETSGANVLTF. The CDR3 nucleotides read TGCGCCAGCAGCCAATTTAGGGTAGAAACCTCTGGGGCCAACGTCCTGACTTTC.

This clonotype occurred a few times. The chain is built from TRBV27 and TRBJ1-5, with 9 bases that match TRBD1. V dropped 2 bases and J dropped 3; count of bases not matched to a gene: 5. In germline, CDR1 is MNHEY, CDR2 SMNVEV (reference sequence). There are 16 residues in the CDR3. CDR3 sequence reads: CASSLTGGRYNQPQHF. CDR3 bases: TGTGCCAGCAGTTTAACAGGGGGCCGGTACAATCAGCCCCAGCATTTT.

J is TRBJ2-7 and V is TRBV9, with a tentative D call TRBD2 (5 bases). Per germline, CDR1 SGDLS and CDR2 YYNGEE. CDR3 length: 13 residues. Between the trimmed V and J ends, which lost 4 bases and 6 bases, there was a span of 14 bases. In DNA, the CDR3 is TGTGCCAGCAGCCCATTATTAAGCGGCGAGCAGTACTTC. This sequence encodes CASSPLLSGEQYF.

This chain connects TRBV19 to TRBJ2-3, with TRBD2 matching 7 bases. This CDR3 has 12 amino acids. J gave up 7 bases and V 5 bases, and 3 bases lay outside the gene matches. CDR1 is LNHDA, CDR2 SQIVND, per germline (reference sequence). CDR3 loop: CASSAGRNTQYF. CDR3 sequence (DNA): TGTGCCAGTAGTGCCGGGAGGAATACGCAGTATTTT.

The CDR3 DNA sequence: TGTGCCAGCAGAACCCAAGGGGAGACCTACGAGCAGTACTTC. Amino acids: CASRTQGETYEQYF. The chain carries TRBV12-3 or TRBV12-4 and TRBJ2-7; D is possibly TRBD1 or TRBD2 (5 bases each). The CDR3 has 14 residues. Deletions cut 6 bases from V and 2 bases from J, with 14 bases between.

This chain uses TRBV6-5 with TRBJ1-3; 9 bases fit TRBD1. The germline CDR1 and CDR2 sequences are MNHEY and SVGAGI. This CDR3 has 13 amino acids. V gave up 6 bases and J gave up 7 bases; unmatched junction bases: 4. The CDR3 sequence: CASRTGGENTIYF. CDR3 DNA: TGTGCCAGCAGAACAGGGGGCGAGAACACCATATATTTT.

The chain couples TRBV29-1 to TRBJ2-3; D is uncertain. The V end was cut by 4 bases, the J end by 2 bases, with 10 bases between. Germline CDR1 is SQVTM and CDR2 is ANQGSEA. The CDR3 has 13 amino acids. DNA for the CDR3: TGCAGCGTTGTGGGCAGATACACAGATACGCAGTATTTT. Translation gives CSVVGRYTDTQYF.

The J gene is TRBJ2-7, the V gene TRBV7-9; D possibly corresponds to TRBD2 (6 bases). Germline lookup yields CDR1 SEHNR and CDR2 FQNEAQ (reference sequence). This CDR3 comprises 14 residues. Trimming removed 1 base from V and 5 bases from J, with 12 bases in between. CDR3 sequence reads: CASSLGGVPDEQYF. The DNA for the CDR3 is TGTGCCAGCAGCTTAGGGGGGGTTCCCGACGAGCAGTACTTC.

V is TRBV28 and J is TRBJ2-1; 11 bases align to TRBD2. There are 16 residues in the CDR3. Germline V CDR1 and CDR2: MDHEN, SYDVKM. With 2 bases clipped from V and 8 bases from J, the junction kept 8 bases outside the gene matches. CDR3 DNA sequence: TGTGCCAGCAGTTTACTAGCGGGAGGTCCCAGCGATGAGCAGTTCTTC. Encoded protein: CASSLLAGGPSDEQFF.

The chain is built from TRBV11-1 and TRBJ2-5; TRBD1 matches at 8 bases. The DNA end lines up better with TRBJ2-7; the J call may be wrong. Germline V gene lookup returns CDR1 SGHAT and CDR2 FQDESV (reference sequence). The CDR3 is 14 residues long. The CDR3 region has the DNA TGTGCCAGCAGCCCCGACAGGGGTTACTACGAGCAGTACTTC. Protein: CASSPDRGYYEQYF.

The rearrangement uses TRBV9 and TRBJ2-1; TRBD2 matches 8 bases. V lost 3 bases, J lost 4 bases, and 6 bases stayed unmatched. This CDR3 contains 15 residues. The germline V gene has CDR1 SGDLS and CDR2 YYNGEE. This CDR3 reads CASSGGGSVYNEQFF. The DNA of the CDR3 is TGTGCCAGCAGCGGCGGGGGGTCGGTTTACAATGAGCAGTTCTTC.

This clonotype was counted between two and nine times. The V call is TRBV20-1, the J call TRBJ1-4; 7 bases map to TRBD1. There are 14 residues in the CDR3. V lost 6 bases, J lost 6 bases, and 10 bases stayed unmatched. In germline, CDR1 is DFQATT, CDR2 SNEGSKA (reference sequence). The CDR3 spells CSATTRQGDEKLFF. For the CDR3, the DNA is TGCAGTGCAACCACGAGGCAGGGGGATGAAAAACTGTTTTTT.

The chain recombines TRBV7-6 with TRBJ2-5; TRBD2 matches 12 bases. CDR1 is SGHVS and CDR2 is FNYEAQ in the germline V gene. This CDR3 is built from 15 residues. The junction had 4 bases not matched to a gene; V was cut back by 4 bases and J by 4 bases. For the CDR3, the DNA is TGTGCCAGCAGCTCCGGACTAGCGGGACCAGAGACCCAGTACTTC. This sequence encodes CASSSGLAGPETQYF.

The table lists this clonotype with a few counts. The chain combines TRBV7-9 with TRBJ1-4; the D is unclear. The CDR3 is made up of 14 amino acids. The germline V and J ends were trimmed by 5 bases and 5 bases, with 12 bases remaining between them. CDR1 is SEHNR and CDR2 is FQNEAQ in the germline V gene (reference sequence). The DNA of the CDR3 is TGTGCCAGCAGCCCCCCTTCCCTAAATGAAAAACTGTTTTTT. This encodes CASSPPSLNEKLFF.

This clonotype was counted only a few times. V is TRBV28 and J is TRBJ2-5, with D possibly being TRBD2 (6 bases). CDR3 length equals 14 residues. Germline lookup yields CDR1 MDHEN and CDR2 SYDVKM. The V gene lost 7 bases and the J gene lost 4 bases, with 16 bases spanning the gap. As DNA, the CDR3 is TGTGCCAGCAATATATTGGCGGGGCGAGAGACCCAGTACTTC. Amino acid sequence: CASNILAGRETQYF.

This clonotype was observed a few times. The chain joins TRBV20-1 to TRBJ2-3; D is undetermined. V was clipped by 2 bases and J by 3 bases, with 6 bases between them. Germline values: CDR1 DFQATT, CDR2 SNEGSKA (reference sequence). The CDR3 is 12 residues long. The CDR3 loop is CSARRMTDTQYF. In nucleotides, the CDR3 is TGCAGTGCTAGACGGATGACAGATACGCAGTATTTT.

This chain connects TRBV27 to TRBJ2-7; the D gene is possibly TRBD1 (6 bases). This CDR3 region has 14 residues. The V end was cut by 3 bases, the J end by 2 bases, with 11 bases between. The germline gives CDR1 MNHEY, CDR2 SMNVEV (reference sequence). Here the CDR3 DNA reads TGTGCCAGCAGTTTGTGGGGGCAGACCTACGAGCAGTACTTC. Protein: CASSLWGQTYEQYF.

The chain recombines TRBV9 with TRBJ2-2; 7 bases fit TRBD1. Germline V CDR1 and CDR2: SGDLS, YYNGEE. This CDR3 has 15 amino acids. V was pared by 1 base and J by 1 base, with 1 base of the junction left unmatched. The CDR3 bases are TGTGCCAGCAGCGTAAGGGGGCTGAACACCGGGGAGCTGTTTTTT. Amino acids: CASSVRGLNTGELFF.

This clonotype was seen a handful of times. V usage is TRBV28 and J usage is TRBJ1-5; TRBD1 is a possible D gene (5 bases). V was pared by 7 bases and J by 6 bases, with 13 bases between. From germline, CDR1 is MDHEN and CDR2 SYDVKM. The CDR3 covers 13 residues. The CDR3 protein is CASITGRGQPQHF. DNA of the CDR3: TGTGCCAGCATTACAGGTCGCGGTCAGCCCCAGCATTTT.